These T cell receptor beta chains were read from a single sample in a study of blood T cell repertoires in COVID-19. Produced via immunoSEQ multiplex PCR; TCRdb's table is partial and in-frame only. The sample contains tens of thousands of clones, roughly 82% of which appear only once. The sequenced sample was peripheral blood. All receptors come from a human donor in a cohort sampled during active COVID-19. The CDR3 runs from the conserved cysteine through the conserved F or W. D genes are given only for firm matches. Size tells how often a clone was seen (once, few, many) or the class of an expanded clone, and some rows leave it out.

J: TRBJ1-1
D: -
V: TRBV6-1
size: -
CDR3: CASSEGGLRTEAFF
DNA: TGTGCCAGCAGTGAAGGGGGCTTACGGACTGAAGCTTTCTTT

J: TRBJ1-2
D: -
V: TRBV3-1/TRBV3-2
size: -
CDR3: CASSQEVGGYGYTF
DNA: TGTGCCAGCAGCCAAGAAGTCGGGGGCTATGGCTACACCTTC

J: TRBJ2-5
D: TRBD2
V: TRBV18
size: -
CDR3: CASSPPTSGRYGETQYF
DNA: TGTGCCAGCTCACCACCTACTAGCGGGAGGTACGGGGAGACCCAGTACTTC

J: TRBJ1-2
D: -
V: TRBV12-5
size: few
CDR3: CASGPETGWYGYTF
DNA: TGTGCTAGTGGCCCTGAAACAGGGTGGTATGGCTACACCTTC

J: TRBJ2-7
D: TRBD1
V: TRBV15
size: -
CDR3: CATSRAGQDDEQYF
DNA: TGTGCCACCAGCAGAGCCGGACAGGATGACGAGCAGTACTTC

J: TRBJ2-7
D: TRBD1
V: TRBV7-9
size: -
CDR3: CASSSTGGYEQYF
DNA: TGTGCCAGCAGCTCTACAGGGGGCTACGAGCAGTACTTC

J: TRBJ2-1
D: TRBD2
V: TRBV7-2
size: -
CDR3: CASSLGLAGLNEQFF
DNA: TGTGCCAGCAGCTTAGGACTAGCGGGACTCAATGAGCAGTTCTTC

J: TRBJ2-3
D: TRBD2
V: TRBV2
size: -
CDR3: CASSLLAGASTDTQYF
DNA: TGTGCCAGCAGTTTACTAGCGGGGGCTAGCACAGATACGCAGTATTTT

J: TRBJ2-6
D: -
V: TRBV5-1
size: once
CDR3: CASSLTGPGANVLTF
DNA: TGCGCCAGCAGCTTGACAGGGCCTGGGGCCAACGTCCTGACTTTC

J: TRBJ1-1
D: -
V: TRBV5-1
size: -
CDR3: CASRGAMNTEAFF
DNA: TGCGCCAGCAGGGGAGCTATGAACACTGAAGCTTTCTTT

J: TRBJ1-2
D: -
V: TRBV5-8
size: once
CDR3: CASSPSRVGYGYTF
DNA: TGTGCCAGCAGCCCCTCACGGGTAGGCTATGGCTACACCTTC

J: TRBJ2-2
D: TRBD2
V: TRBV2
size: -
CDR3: CASSIAGSGELFF
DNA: TGTGCCAGCAGTATAGCGGGATCCGGGGAGCTGTTTTTT

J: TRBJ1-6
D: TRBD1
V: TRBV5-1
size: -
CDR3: CASSRGAGQQTTPLHF
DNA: TGCGCCAGCAGCCGTGGGGCGGGACAGCAGACTACACCCCTCCACTTT

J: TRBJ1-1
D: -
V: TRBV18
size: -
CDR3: CASSRSPQTLTEAFF
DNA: TGTGCCAGCTCACGTTCCCCCCAGACACTTACTGAAGCTTTCTTT

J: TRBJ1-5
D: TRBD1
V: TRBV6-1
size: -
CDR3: CASSEDRGLQPQHF
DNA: TGTGCCAGCAGTGAAGACAGGGGGCTTCAGCCCCAGCATTTT

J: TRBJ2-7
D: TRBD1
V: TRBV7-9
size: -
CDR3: CASSLWDRGGYEQYF
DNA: TGTGCCAGCAGCTTGTGGGACAGGGGTGGCTACGAGCAGTACTTC

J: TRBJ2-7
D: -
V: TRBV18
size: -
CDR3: CASSSSSYEQYF
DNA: TGTGCCAGCTCATCTAGCTCCTACGAGCAGTACTTC

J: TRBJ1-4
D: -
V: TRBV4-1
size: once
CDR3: CASSLSGGRGEKLFF
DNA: TGCGCCAGCAGCCTAAGCGGTGGCCGCGGCGAAAAACTGTTTTTT

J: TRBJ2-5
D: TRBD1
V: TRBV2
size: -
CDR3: CASRTGHEETQYF
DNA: TGTGCCAGCAGGACAGGGCACGAGGAGACCCAGTACTTC

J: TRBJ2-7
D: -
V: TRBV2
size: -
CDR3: CASSVSSGYSYEQYF
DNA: TGTGCCAGCAGTGTTTCCAGCGGATACTCCTACGAGCAGTACTTC

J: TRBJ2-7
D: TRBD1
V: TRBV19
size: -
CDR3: CASGTGVDEQYF
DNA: TGTGCCAGCGGGACAGGGGTTGACGAGCAGTACTTC

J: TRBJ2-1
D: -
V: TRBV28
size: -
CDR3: CASNSYNEQFF
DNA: TGTGCCAGCAACTCGTACAATGAGCAGTTCTTC

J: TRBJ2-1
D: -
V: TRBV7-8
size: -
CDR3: CASSLRGNEQFF
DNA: TGTGCCAGCAGCCTCCGAGGCAATGAGCAGTTCTTC

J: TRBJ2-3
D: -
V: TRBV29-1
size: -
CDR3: CSVMDNGSTDTQYF
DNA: TGCAGCGTCATGGACAATGGGAGCACAGATACGCAGTATTTT

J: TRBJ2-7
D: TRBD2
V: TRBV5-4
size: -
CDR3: CASSTSGAGAFYEQYF
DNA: TGTGCCAGCAGCACCTCCGGGGCGGGAGCCTTCTACGAGCAGTACTTC

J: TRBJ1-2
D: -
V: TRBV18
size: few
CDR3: CASSPKGQPKPNYGYTF
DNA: TGTGCCAGCTCACCAAAAGGACAGCCGAAACCTAACTATGGCTACACCTTC

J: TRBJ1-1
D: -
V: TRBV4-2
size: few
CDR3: CASSQDQEGPGTEAFF
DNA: TGTGCCAGCAGCCAAGACCAGGAGGGACCGGGCACTGAAGCTTTCTTT

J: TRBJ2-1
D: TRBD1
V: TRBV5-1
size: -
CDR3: CASGGQGPHNEQFF
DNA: TGCGCCAGCGGGGGACAGGGGCCCCACAATGAGCAGTTCTTC

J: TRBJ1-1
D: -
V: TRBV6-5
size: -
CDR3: CASTQATGWNTEAFF
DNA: TGTGCCAGCACCCAAGCCACAGGGTGGAACACTGAAGCTTTCTTT

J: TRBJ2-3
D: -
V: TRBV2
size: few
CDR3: CASKDRTSTDTQYF
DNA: TGTGCCAGCAAGGATCGGACTAGCACAGATACGCAGTATTTT

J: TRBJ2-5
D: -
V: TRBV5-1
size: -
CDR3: CASSLEHQETQYF
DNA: TGCGCCAGCAGCTTGGAGCATCAAGAGACCCAGTACTTC

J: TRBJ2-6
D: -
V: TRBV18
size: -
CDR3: CASSGGISGANVLTF
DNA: TGTGCCAGCTCAGGGGGCATTTCTGGGGCCAACGTCCTGACTTTC

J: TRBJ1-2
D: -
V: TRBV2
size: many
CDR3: CASNNRPQDGYTF
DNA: TGTGCCAGCAACAACCGACCCCAGGATGGCTACACCTTC

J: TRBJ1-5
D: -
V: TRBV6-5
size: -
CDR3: CASSWFARGFNQPQHF
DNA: TGTGCCAGCAGTTGGTTCGCTAGGGGATTCAATCAGCCCCAGCATTTT

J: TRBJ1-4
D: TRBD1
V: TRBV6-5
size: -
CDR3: CASSPGTALEKLFF
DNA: TGTGCCAGCAGCCCCGGGACAGCCCTTGAAAAACTGTTTTTT

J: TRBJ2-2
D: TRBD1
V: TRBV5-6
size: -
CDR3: CASSRRDRANTGELFF
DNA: TGTGCCAGCAGCCGCCGGGACAGGGCGAACACCGGGGAGCTGTTTTTT